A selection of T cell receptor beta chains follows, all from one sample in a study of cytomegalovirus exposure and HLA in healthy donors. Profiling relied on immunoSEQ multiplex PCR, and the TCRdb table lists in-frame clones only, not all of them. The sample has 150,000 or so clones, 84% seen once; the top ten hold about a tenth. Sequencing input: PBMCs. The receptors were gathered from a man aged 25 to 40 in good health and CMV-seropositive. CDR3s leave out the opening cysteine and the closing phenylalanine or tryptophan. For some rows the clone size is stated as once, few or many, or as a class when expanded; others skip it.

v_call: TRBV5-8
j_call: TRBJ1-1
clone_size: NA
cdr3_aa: ASSPGGGYLTEAF

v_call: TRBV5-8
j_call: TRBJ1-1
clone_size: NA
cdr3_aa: ASSLPGAGAEAF

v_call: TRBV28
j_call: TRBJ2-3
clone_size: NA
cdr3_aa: ASSSPGLAGLTDTQY

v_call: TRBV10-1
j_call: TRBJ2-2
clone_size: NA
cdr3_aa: ATSSGGAGELF

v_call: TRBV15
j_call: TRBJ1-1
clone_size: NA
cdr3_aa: ATSRDHIADMPEAF

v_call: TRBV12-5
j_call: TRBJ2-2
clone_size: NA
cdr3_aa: ASGSTTTGELF

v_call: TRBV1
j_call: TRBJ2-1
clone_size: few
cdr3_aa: TSSQDRGRRHSYNEQF

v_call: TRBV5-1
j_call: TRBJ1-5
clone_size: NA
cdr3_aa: ASSSDPQGEPQH

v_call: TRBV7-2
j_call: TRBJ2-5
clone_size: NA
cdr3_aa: ASSLARFTGGQETQY

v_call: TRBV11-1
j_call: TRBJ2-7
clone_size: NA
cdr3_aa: ASSLAPGYEQY

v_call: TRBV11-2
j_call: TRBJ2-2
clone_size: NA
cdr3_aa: ASRGGVANTGELF